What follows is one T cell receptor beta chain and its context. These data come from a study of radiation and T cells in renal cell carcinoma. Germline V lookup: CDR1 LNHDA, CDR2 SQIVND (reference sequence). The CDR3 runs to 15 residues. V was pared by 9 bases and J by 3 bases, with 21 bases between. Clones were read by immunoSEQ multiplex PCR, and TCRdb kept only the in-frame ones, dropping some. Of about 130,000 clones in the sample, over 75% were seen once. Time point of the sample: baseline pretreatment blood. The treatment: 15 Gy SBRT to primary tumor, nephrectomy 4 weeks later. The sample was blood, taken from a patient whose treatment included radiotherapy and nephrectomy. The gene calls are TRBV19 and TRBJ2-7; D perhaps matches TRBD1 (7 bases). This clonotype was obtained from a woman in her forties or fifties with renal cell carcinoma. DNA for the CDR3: TGTGCCAGCGGGAGCATTGGGTACAGGGGCTACGAGCAGTACTTC. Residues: CASGSIGYRGYEQYF.